Listed here are 2 T cell receptor beta chains from one sample, sequenced in a study of beta chain features in type 1 diabetes. These receptors' targets are unknown. Study-level points and caveats: Patients with Type 1 diabetes showed moderately but significantly shorter TCRB CDR3s in all four CD4+ subsets.

Expressed TCRB transcripts were sequenced because the entire RNA isolate underwent reverse transcription. The protocol was immunoSEQ multiplex PCR, while the TCRdb copy is restricted to in-frame clones and leaves out a portion. Among about 27,000 clones, roughly 50% were seen once, and the ten largest hold roughly 1.5%. The specimen was Tregs from blood. The receptors here all came from a woman between 18 and 29 years old with type 1 diabetes.

The CDR3 region is CASRESLGEQYF. In nucleotides, the CDR3 is TGTGCCAGCCGGGAGAGTCTGGGGGAGCAGTACTTC. The chain employs TRBV6-1 and TRBJ2-7, with a possible D match to TRBD2 (6 bases). The length of the CDR3 is 12 residues. V was cut by 8 bases and J by 7 bases, with 15 bases left in between. The germline CDR1 and CDR2 sequences are MNHNS and SASEGT.

The J gene is TRBJ2-3, the V gene TRBV6-6; possibly TRBD1 for D (5 bases). The CDR3 runs to 12 residues. Trimming left V 4 bases short and J 5 bases short, with 7 bases between. Germline V gene sequence: CDR1 MNHNY, CDR2 SVGAGI (reference sequence). The CDR3 is CASSSTGDTQYF. The CDR3 bases are TGTGCCAGCAGTTCAACAGGAGATACGCAGTATTTT.